The 19 T cell receptor beta chains listed next were all sequenced from one sample in a study of cytomegalovirus exposure and HLA in healthy donors. Generated by immunoSEQ multiplex PCR, the TCRdb table keeps only in-frame clones and is missing some. The sample includes around 50,000 clones, approximately 95% seen only once; the top ten take less than 9.5%. Sequencing was carried out using PBMCs. The receptors originated from a woman under 30 in good health and CMV-seropositive.

V is TRBV19 and J is TRBJ2-7; D might be TRBD1 (6 bases). CDR1 is LNHDA and CDR2 is SQIVND in the germline V gene (reference sequence). The V and J ends lost 6 bases and 8 bases respectively, with 20 bases between them. The CDR3 has 14 amino acids. This chain's CDR3 is CASRPNLRDTQQYF. The CDR3, as DNA: TGTGCCAGTAGGCCAAACCTCCGGGACACACAGCAGTACTTC.

The CDR3: CASSLGAGVDRVREQYF. The CDR3 bases are TGTGCCAGCAGCTTAGGGGCCGGGGTGGACAGGGTACGCGAGCAGTACTTC. The chain employs TRBV11-2 and TRBJ2-7; TRBD1 matches at 8 bases. Germline CDR1 reads SGHAT; CDR2 reads FQNNGV. The V and J ends lost 1 base and 6 bases, in that order; junction bases with no gene match: 14. The length of the CDR3 is 17 residues.

This sequence joins TRBV15 and TRBJ2-2, with TRBD2 matching over 11 bases. V gave up 1 base and J gave up 9 bases; unmatched junction bases: 10. The CDR3 extends over 17 amino acids. The germline V gene encodes CDR1 LNHNV and CDR2 YYDKDF (reference sequence). CDR3 nucleotides: TGTGCCACCAGCAGAGCTGGGAGACTAGCGGGGCCGAGGGAGCTGTTTTTT. Amino acid sequence: CATSRAGRLAGPRELFF. Drawing the rest from reference TRBV15 and TRBJ2-2, the complete variable domain is DAMVIQNPRYQVTQFGKPVTLSCSQTLNHNVMYWYQQKSSQAPKLLFHYYDKDFNNEADTPDNFQSRRPNTSFCFLDIRSPGLGDTAMYLCATSRAGRLAGPRELFFGEGSRLTVL.

This chain uses TRBV28 with TRBJ1-5; possible D gene TRBD1, 6 bases. CDR1 and CDR2 from the germline V gene are MDHEN and SYDVKM. This CDR3 has 13 residues. Trimming removed 8 bases at V and 4 bases at J, with 12 bases between. The CDR3 DNA reads as TGTGCCAGCCTCCGACAGGTTAATCAGCCCCAGCATTTT. The encoded protein is CASLRQVNQPQHF.

This clone has a single count. This chain uses TRBV6-5 with TRBJ2-7; TRBD2 matches 9 bases. There are 14 residues in the CDR3. Germline assignment: CDR1 MNHEY and CDR2 SVGAGI. Losses at the gene ends were 5 bases for V and 3 bases for J; bases not matched to a gene: 5. The DNA for the CDR3 is TGTGCCAGCAGTAATAGCGGGAGAGGCTACGAGCAGTACTTC. It codes for CASSNSGRGYEQYF.

This sequence joins TRBV11-2 and TRBJ2-7; possible D gene TRBD1, 5 bases. This CDR3 comprises 14 residues. In germline, CDR1 is SGHAT, CDR2 FQNNGV. With 1 base removed from V and 5 bases from J, the gap between germline ends came to 12 bases. This CDR3 reads CASSLVVPGHEQYF. CDR3 nucleotide sequence: TGTGCCAGCAGCTTAGTGGTCCCAGGGCACGAGCAGTACTTC. The whole variable domain, remainder taken from reference TRBV11-2 and TRBJ2-7, is EAGVAQSPRYKIIEKRQSVAFWCNPISGHATLYWYQQILGQGPKLLIQFQNNGVVDDSQLPKDRFSAERLKGVDSTLKIQPAKLEDSAVYLCASSLVVPGHEQYFGPGTRLTVT.

V usage is TRBV12-2 and J usage is TRBJ1-3; the table's TRBD1 call for D was not verified on the DNA. TRBV12-2 is reported as a pseudogene. This CDR3 has 18 residues. CDR3 sequence (DNA): TGTGCAAGTCGCTCAACCAGGAAGACAGTAGTCTCTGGAAACACCATATATTTT. Amino acids: CASRSTRKTVVSGNTIYF.

This chain links TRBV5-5 with TRBJ2-5, with no clear D. The CDR3 has 12 residues. V shed 0 bases and J shed 5 bases, with 5 bases lying between them. The germline V gene has CDR1 SGHKS and CDR2 YYEKEE (reference sequence). The chain's CDR3 is CASSLDSETQYF. The CDR3 DNA follows: TGTGCCAGCAGCTTGGACAGTGAGACCCAGTACTTC.

The sample holds one count of this clone. V and J are TRBV5-6 and TRBJ2-6; D unresolved. Germline assignment: CDR1 SGHDT and CDR2 YYEEEE. The CDR3 spans 13 residues. Trimming took 2 bases from V and 3 from J, leaving 3 bases between them. CDR3 bases: TGTGCCAGCAGCTTCGGTGGGGCCAACGTCCTGACTTTC. It codes for CASSFGGANVLTF.

The CDR3 loop reads CASSPDRGPGLAGGPNEQFF. The CDR3 nucleotides are TGCGCCAGCAGCCCAGACAGGGGCCCGGGACTAGCGGGAGGGCCGAATGAGCAGTTCTTC. The chain carries TRBV5-1 and TRBJ2-1, with TRBD2 matching 16 bases. Per the germline V gene, CDR1 is SGHRS and CDR2 is YFSETQ. The CDR3 covers 20 residues. The V and J ends lost 4 bases and 7 bases, in that order; junction bases with no gene match: 17.

The rearrangement links TRBV5-1 to TRBJ1-5, with D unresolved. The CDR3 consists of 14 residues. V lost 1 base to trimming and J lost 5 bases, with 10 bases between them. The germline V gene encodes CDR1 SGHRS and CDR2 YFSETQ. For the CDR3, the DNA is TGCGCCAGCAGCTTGTCAGGCCAAGATCAGCCCCAGCATTTT. Protein product: CASSLSGQDQPQHF.

The V call is TRBV6-4, the J call TRBJ1-6; D might be TRBD1 (6 bases). V lost 5 bases and J 5 bases, leaving 13 bases between the germline ends. CDR3 length: 15 residues. The germline gives CDR1 MRHNA, CDR2 SNTAGT. The CDR3, as DNA: TGTGCCAGCAGTTACAGGGCTGGGGATAATTCACCCCTCCACTTT. It specifies CASSYRAGDNSPLHF.

The chain has TRBV12-1 and TRBJ2-1; the table's D call TRBD2 went unverified against the DNA. TRBV12-1 is listed as a pseudogene. This CDR3 is built from 10 residues. In nucleotides, the CDR3 is TGTGCCAGCAGCTCCGAACTAGTTTTCTTC. The encoded protein is CASSSELVFF.

The chain uses TRBV7-9 and TRBJ1-1; D is possibly TRBD1 (6 bases). Trimming took 0 bases from V and 5 from J, leaving 7 bases between them. Germline CDR1 reads SEHNR; CDR2 reads FQNEAQ (reference sequence). The CDR3 has 13 residues. Here the CDR3 DNA reads TGTGCCAGCAGCTTAGCGGGGGCAACTGAAGCTTTCTTT. The encoded protein is CASSLAGATEAFF.

This sequence joins TRBV6-5 and TRBJ2-1, with 12 bases identical to TRBD2. The CDR3 is 16 residues long. Looked up from germline, CDR1 is MNHEY and CDR2 is SVGAGI. The trim removed 4 bases at V and 7 bases at J, leaving 8 bases unmatched. In nucleotides, the CDR3 is TGTGCCAGCAGTTCCTGGCTAGCGGGAGGGGGTAATGAGCAGTTCTTC. This codes for CASSSWLAGGGNEQFF.

In this sample, this clone turned up once. This chain joins TRBV6-1 and TRBJ2-2; no firm D call. The CDR3 is made up of 14 amino acids. CDR1 and CDR2 (germline): MNHNS, SASEGT. V shed 8 bases and J shed 4 bases, with 14 bases lying between them. The CDR3 DNA follows: TGTGCCAGCCGGCCAGGTTCAGTCACCGGGGAGCTGTTTTTT. Its translation: CASRPGSVTGELFF.

The chain carries TRBV7-3 and TRBJ2-1, with D possibly matching TRBD1 (5 bases). This CDR3 spans 15 amino acids. The germline gives CDR1 SGHTA, CDR2 FQGTGA. The ends were cut back, 4 bases at V and 10 bases at J, with 20 bases in the middle. In DNA, the CDR3 is TGTGCCAGCAGCTCCGCAGGGCTAGTAGGATCGGAGCAGTTCTTC. As protein: CASSSAGLVGSEQFF.

The J gene is TRBJ2-7, the V gene TRBV29-1; no reliable D call. V was trimmed by 2 bases and J by 3 bases, leaving 8 bases between them. Germline CDR1 SQVTM, CDR2 ANQGSEA. The CDR3 covers 12 residues. The CDR3 sequence: CSVENEHYEQYF. CDR3 DNA sequence: TGCAGCGTTGAAAACGAACACTACGAGCAGTACTTC.

The chain carries TRBV7-2 and TRBJ2-1; TRBD2 matches at 7 bases. The CDR3 runs 15 residues. Germline V gene sequence: CDR1 SGHTA, CDR2 FQGNSA. Unmatched junction bases numbered 3, after V lost 4 bases and J lost 0 bases. The CDR3 loop reads CASSWGGSSYNEQFF. The CDR3 nucleotides are TGTGCCAGCAGCTGGGGGGGGAGCTCCTACAATGAGCAGTTCTTC.